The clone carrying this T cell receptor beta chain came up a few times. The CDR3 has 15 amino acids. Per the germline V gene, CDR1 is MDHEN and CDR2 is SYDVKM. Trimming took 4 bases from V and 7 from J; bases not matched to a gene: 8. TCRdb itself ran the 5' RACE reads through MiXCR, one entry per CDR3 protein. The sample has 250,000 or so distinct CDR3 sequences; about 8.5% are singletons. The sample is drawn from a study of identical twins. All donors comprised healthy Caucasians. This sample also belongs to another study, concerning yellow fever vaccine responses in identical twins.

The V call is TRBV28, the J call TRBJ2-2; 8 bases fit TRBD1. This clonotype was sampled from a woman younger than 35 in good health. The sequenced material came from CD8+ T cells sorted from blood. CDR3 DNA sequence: TGTGCCAGCAGTTCCTGGACAGGGTTTGACGGGGAGCTGTTTTTT. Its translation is CASSSWTGFDGELFF.